The sequence of this TCR beta chain was determined in a study of cytomegalovirus exposure and HLA in healthy donors. It was with 60 Vbeta and 13 Jbeta primers that the PCR ran. Profiled with immunoSEQ multiplex PCR; TCRdb holds only in-frame clones, not every one. Of under 150,000 clones listed, 80% to 85% were seen once; the top ten hold 0.55% to 0.75%. There are 14 residues in the CDR3. Germline V gives CDR1 MNHEY, CDR2 SVGAGI. V gave up 6 bases and J gave up 2 bases; unmatched junction bases: 6. The source is a man between 18 and 35 years old in good health and CMV-seronegative. This chain links TRBV6-5 with TRBJ2-7, with 8 nucleotides matching TRBD2. Sequences were obtained from PBMCs. The DNA for the CDR3 is TGTGCCAGCAGGACGGGGGGGCTCCCCTACGAGCAGTACTTC. This gives the protein CASRTGGLPYEQYF.